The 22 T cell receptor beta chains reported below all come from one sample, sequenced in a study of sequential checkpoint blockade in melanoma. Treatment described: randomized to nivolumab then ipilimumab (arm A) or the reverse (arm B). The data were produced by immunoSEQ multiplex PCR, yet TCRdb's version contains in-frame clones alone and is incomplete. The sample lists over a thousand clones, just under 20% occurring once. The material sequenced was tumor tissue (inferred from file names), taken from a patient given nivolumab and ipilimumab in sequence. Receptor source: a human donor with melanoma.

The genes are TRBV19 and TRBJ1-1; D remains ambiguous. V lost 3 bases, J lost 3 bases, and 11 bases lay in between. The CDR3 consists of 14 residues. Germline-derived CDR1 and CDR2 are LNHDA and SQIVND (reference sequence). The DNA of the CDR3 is TGTGCCAGTAGTATGGTAGCAGCTCACACTGAAGCTTTCTTT. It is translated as CASSMVAAHTEAFF.

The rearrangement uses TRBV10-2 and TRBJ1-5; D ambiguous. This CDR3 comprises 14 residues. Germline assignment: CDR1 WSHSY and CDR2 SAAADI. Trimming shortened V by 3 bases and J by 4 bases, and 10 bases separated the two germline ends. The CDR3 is CASSDRVANQPQHF. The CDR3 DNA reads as TGCGCCAGCAGTGATCGGGTCGCAAATCAGCCCCAGCATTTT.

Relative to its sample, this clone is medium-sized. This chain's CDR3 is CASSLDTENYGYTF. The CDR3 region has the DNA TGTGCCAGCAGCTTGGACACGGAGAACTATGGCTACACCTTC. The J gene is TRBJ1-2, the V gene TRBV11-3; possibly TRBD1 for D (5 bases). Trimming took 3 bases from V and 2 from J, leaving 10 bases between them. The CDR3 runs to 14 residues. Germline assignment: CDR1 SGHNT and CDR2 YENEEA.

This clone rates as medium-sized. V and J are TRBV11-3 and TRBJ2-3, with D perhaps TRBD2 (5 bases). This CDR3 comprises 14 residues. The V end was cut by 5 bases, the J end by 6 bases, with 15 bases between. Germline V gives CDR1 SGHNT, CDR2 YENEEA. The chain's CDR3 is CASSRGPLLDTQYF. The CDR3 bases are TGTGCCAGCAGCCGGGGTCCCCTGTTGGATACGCAGTATTTT.

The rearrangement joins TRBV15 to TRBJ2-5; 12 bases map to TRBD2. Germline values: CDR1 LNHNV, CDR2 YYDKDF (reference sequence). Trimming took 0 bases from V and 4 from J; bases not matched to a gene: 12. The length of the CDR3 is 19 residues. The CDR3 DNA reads TGTGCCACCAGCAGAGATGGTGCTAGCGGGAGGGCCCGTACAGAGACCCAGTACTTC. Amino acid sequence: CATSRDGASGRARTETQYF. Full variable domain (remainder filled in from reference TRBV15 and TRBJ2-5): DAMVIQNPRYQVTQFGKPVTLSCSQTLNHNVMYWYQQKSSQAPKLLFHYYDKDFNNEADTPDNFQSRRPNTSFCFLDIRSPGLGDTAMYLCATSRDGASGRARTETQYFGPGTRLLVL.

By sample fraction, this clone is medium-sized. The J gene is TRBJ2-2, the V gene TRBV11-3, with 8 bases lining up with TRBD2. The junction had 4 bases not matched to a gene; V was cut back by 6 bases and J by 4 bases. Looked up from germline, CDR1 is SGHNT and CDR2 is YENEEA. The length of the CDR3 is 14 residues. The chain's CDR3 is CASSPGTSTGELFF. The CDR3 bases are TGTGCCAGCAGTCCCGGGACTAGCACCGGGGAGCTGTTTTTT. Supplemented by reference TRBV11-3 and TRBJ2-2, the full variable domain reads EAGVVQSPRYKIIEKKQPVAFWCNPISGHNTLYWYLQNLGQGPELLIRYENEEAVDDSQLPKDRFSAERLKGVDSTLKIQPAELGDSAVYLCASSPGTSTGELFFGEGSRLTVL.

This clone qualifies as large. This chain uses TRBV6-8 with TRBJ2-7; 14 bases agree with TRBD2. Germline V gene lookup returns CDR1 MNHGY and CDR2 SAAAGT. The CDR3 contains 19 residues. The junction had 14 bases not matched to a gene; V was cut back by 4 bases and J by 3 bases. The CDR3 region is CASSLKGLAGAQALYEQYF. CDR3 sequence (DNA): TGTGCCAGCAGTTTGAAGGGACTAGCGGGGGCACAAGCGCTCTACGAGCAGTACTTC.

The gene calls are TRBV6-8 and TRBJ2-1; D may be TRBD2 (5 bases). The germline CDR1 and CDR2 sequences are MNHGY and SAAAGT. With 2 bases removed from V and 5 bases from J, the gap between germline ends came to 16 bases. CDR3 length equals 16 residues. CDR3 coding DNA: TGTGCCAGCAGTTACGCCGAGGGCGGCACCAACAATGAGCAGTTCTTC. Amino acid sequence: CASSYAEGGTNNEQFF.

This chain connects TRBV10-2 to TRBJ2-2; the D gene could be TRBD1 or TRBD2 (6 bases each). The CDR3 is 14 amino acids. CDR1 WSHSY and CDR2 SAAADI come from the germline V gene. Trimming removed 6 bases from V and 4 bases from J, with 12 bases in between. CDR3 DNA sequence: TGCGCCAGCAGACGGGGGCCGGGCACCGGGGAGCTGTTTTTT. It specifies CASRRGPGTGELFF.

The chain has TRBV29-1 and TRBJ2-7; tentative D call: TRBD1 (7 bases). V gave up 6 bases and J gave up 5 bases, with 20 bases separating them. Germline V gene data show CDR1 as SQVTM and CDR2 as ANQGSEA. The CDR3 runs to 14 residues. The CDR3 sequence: CSVRERGLFHEQYF. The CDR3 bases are TGCAGCGTCCGGGAGAGGGGGCTTTTCCACGAGCAGTACTTC.

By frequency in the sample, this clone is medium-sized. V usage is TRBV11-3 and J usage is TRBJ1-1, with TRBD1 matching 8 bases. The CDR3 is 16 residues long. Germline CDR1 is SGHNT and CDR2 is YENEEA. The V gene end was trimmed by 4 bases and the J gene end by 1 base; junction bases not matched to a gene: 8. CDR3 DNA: TGTGCCAGCAGCTCAGGGGGCTTGGCCAGGAACACTGAAGCTTTCTTT. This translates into CASSSGGLARNTEAFF.

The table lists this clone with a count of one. CDR3 residues: CSVARGPSTPQHF. The CDR3 coding sequence is TGCAGCGTTGCCCGAGGACCGTCGACGCCCCAGCATTTT. The chain has TRBV29-1 and TRBJ1-5; D is undetermined. Trimming shortened V by 4 bases and J by 9 bases, and 16 bases separated the two germline ends. CDR1 is SQVTM and CDR2 is ANQGSEA in the germline V gene. CDR3 size: 13 residues.

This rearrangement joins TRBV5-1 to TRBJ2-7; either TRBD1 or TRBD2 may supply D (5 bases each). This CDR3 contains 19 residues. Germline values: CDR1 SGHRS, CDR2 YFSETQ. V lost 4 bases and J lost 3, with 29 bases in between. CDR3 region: CASSPYPGTAADSYYEQYF. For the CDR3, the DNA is TGCGCCAGCAGCCCCTACCCCGGGACGGCAGCCGATTCTTACTACGAGCAGTACTTC.

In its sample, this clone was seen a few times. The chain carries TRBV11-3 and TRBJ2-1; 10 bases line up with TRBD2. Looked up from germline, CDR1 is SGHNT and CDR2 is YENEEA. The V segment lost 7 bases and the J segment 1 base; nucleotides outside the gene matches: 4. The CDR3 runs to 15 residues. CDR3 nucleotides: TGTGCCAGCACCGCTAGCGGGGGTTCCTACAATGAGCAGTTCTTC. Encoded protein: CASTASGGSYNEQFF.

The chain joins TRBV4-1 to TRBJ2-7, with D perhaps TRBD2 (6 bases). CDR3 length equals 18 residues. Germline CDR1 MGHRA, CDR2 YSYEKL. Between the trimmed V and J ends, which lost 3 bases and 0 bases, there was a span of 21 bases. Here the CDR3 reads CASSQGDLGGASSYEQYF. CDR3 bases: TGCGCCAGCAGCCAGGGCGATCTTGGAGGGGCAAGCTCCTACGAGCAGTACTTC.

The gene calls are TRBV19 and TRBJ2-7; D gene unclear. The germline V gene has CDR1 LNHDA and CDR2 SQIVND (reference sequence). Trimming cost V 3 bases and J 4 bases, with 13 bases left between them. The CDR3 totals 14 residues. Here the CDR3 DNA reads TGTGCCAGTAGTATCGGATCTCTGGGTTACGAGCAGTACTTC. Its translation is CASSIGSLGYEQYF.

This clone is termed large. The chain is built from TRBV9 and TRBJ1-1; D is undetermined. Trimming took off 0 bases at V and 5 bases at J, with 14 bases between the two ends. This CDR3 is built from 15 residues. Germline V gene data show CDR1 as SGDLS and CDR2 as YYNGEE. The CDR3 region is CASSVGGDAVTEAFF. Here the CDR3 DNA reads TGTGCCAGCAGCGTAGGTGGGGATGCGGTTACTGAAGCTTTCTTT.

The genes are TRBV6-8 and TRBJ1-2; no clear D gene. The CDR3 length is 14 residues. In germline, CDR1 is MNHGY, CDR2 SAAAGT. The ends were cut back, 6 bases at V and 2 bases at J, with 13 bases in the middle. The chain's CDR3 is CASRRTASNYGYTF. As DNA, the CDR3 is TGTGCCAGCAGACGGACGGCCTCAAACTATGGCTACACCTTC.

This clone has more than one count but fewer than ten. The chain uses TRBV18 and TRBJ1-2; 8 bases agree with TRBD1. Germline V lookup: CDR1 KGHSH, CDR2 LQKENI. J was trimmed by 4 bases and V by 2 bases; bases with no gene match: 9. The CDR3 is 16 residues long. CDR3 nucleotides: TGTGCCAGCTCACCAAGGGGGCAGGGGGCCGGCTATGGCTACACCTTC. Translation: CASSPRGQGAGYGYTF.

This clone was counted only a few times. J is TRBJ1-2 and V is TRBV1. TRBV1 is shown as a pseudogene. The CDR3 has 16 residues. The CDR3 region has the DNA TGCACCAGCAGGGGGGAGCGTGTGCGAAAGACCTATGGCTACACCTTC. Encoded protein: CTSRGERVRKTYGYTF.

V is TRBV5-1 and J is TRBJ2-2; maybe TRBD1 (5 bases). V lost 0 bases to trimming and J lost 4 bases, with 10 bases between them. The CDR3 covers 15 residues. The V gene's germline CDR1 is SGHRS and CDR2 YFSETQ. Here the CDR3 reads CASSLAGQVTGELFF. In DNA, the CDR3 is TGCGCCAGCAGCTTGGCCGGACAAGTCACCGGGGAGCTGTTTTTT.

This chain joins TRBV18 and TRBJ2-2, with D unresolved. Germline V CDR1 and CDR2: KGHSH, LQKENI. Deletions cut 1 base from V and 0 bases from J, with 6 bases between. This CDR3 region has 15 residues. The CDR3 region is CASSPQASNTGELFF. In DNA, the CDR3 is TGTGCCAGCTCACCACAGGCCTCGAACACCGGGGAGCTGTTTTTT.